A single sample is the source of the 25 T cell receptor beta chains below, sequenced in a study of OX40 agonist ivuxolimab in advanced cancers. The library was prepared using the immunoSEQ multiplex PCR assay. Entries here come from immuneACCESS through TCRdb and include only in-frame sequences with V and J called. Some clones fail to appear in such tables; in the studies checked, an unresolved V gene covers under half of the shortfall, and the cause of the remainder is unknown. In this sample the table shows tens of thousands of clones, about 89% of which occur a single time. The ten largest make up roughly 12% of the sample. This material consisted of CD4+ or CD8+ T cells sorted from blood, taken in a trial of the OX40 agonist ivuxolimab. The receptors were sampled from an adult with an advanced solid tumor such as melanoma, head and neck, liver or kidney cancer.

This chain links TRBV5-1 with TRBJ2-3, with D perhaps being TRBD1 or TRBD2 (5 bases each). The germline CDR1 and CDR2 sequences are SGHRS and YFSETQ. The germline V and J ends were trimmed by 3 bases and 2 bases, with 16 bases remaining between them. The CDR3 length is 16 residues. CDR3 region: CASSSEGTANTDTQYF. For the CDR3, the DNA is TGCGCCAGCAGCTCGGAAGGGACCGCAAACACAGATACGCAGTATTTT. The entire variable domain, with the rest obtained from reference TRBV5-1 and TRBJ2-3, is as follows: KAGVTQTPRYLIKTRGQQVTLSCSPISGHRSVSWYQQTPGQGLQFLFEYFSETQRNKGNFPGRFSGRQFSNSRSEMNVSTLELGDSALYLCASSSEGTANTDTQYFGPGTRLTVL.

The gene calls are TRBV2 and TRBJ1-6, with TRBD1 matching over 7 bases. Germline CDR1 reads SNHLY; CDR2 reads FYNNEI. The CDR3 runs to 15 residues. V trimming: 4 bases; J trimming: 4 bases; junction bases outside the gene matches: 4. CDR3 bases: TGTGCCAGCAGTGGACAGGGAATGTATAATTCACCCCTCCACTTT. Its protein product is CASSGQGMYNSPLHF.

The chain joins TRBV7-9 to TRBJ1-4; 9 bases fit TRBD1. This CDR3 is 16 amino acids long. The junction had 11 bases not matched to a gene; V was cut back by 4 bases and J by 8 bases. Germline assignment: CDR1 SEHNR and CDR2 FQNEAQ (reference sequence). The CDR3 spells CASSSGQGRGGEKLFF. As DNA, the CDR3 is TGTGCCAGCAGCTCGGGACAGGGAAGGGGAGGAGAAAAACTGTTTTTT.

A word on this clone: Germline is not matched at one junction end, which may reflect a read error. Other nucleotide sequences from this sample produce the same CDR3. The chain employs TRBV28 and TRBJ1-3; a possible D gene is TRBD1 (6 bases). This CDR3 comprises 14 residues. Germline CDR1 reads MDHEN; CDR2 reads SYDVKM. CDR3 sequence (DNA): TGCGCCAGCAGTTTAGGGGGCTCTGGAAACACCATATATTTT. Its protein product is CASSLGGSGNTIYF.

In its sample, this clone was seen a few times. V is TRBV9 and J is TRBJ1-1, with D perhaps matching TRBD1 (5 bases). CDR1 and CDR2 from the germline V gene are SGDLS and YYNGEE. V gave up 0 bases and J gave up 4 bases, with 7 bases separating them. The CDR3 length is 13 residues. The CDR3 sequence: CASSVGDGTEAFF. CDR3 nucleotides: TGTGCCAGCAGCGTAGGGGACGGCACTGAAGCTTTCTTT. The whole variable domain, filled in from reference TRBV9 and TRBJ1-1, reads DSGVTQTPKHLITATGQRVTLRCSPRSGDLSVYWYQQSLDQGLQFLIQYYNGEERAKGNILERFSAQQFPDLHSELNLSSLELGDSALYFCASSVGDGTEAFFGQGTRLTVV.

This chain links TRBV6-5 with TRBJ2-2, with D maybe TRBD2 (5 bases). Per the germline V gene, CDR1 is MNHEY and CDR2 is SVGAGI. The CDR3 consists of 14 residues. Trimming took off 6 bases at V and 6 bases at J, with 14 bases between the two ends. The CDR3 DNA follows: TGTGCCAGCAGGAATCTAGCTTCGCCCGGGGAGCTGTTTTTT. This translates into CASRNLASPGELFF.

This clone has just a few counts. V usage is TRBV4-1 and J usage is TRBJ2-1; TRBD2 aligns across 16 bases. J was trimmed by 8 bases and V by 4 bases; bases with no gene match: 5. The length of the CDR3 is 16 residues. In germline, CDR1 is MGHRA, CDR2 YSYEKL. The CDR3 is CASSRMGLAGGHEQFF. The CDR3 DNA sequence: TGCGCCAGCAGCCGAATGGGACTAGCGGGAGGGCATGAGCAGTTCTTC.

The chain has TRBV6-5 and TRBJ2-7; D is possibly TRBD1 (6 bases). The CDR3 runs to 13 residues. CDR1 MNHEY and CDR2 SVGAGI come from the germline V gene. Trimming pared 10 bases from V and 2 bases from J, leaving 15 bases between. The CDR3 loop reads CATMTDRTYEQYF. The DNA of the CDR3 is TGTGCCACTATGACTGACAGGACCTACGAGCAGTACTTC.

The chain combines TRBV5-4 with TRBJ2-1, with D possibly TRBD2 on 5 matching bases. With 0 bases removed from V and 7 bases from J, the gap between germline ends came to 8 bases. This CDR3 has 13 residues. The germline gives CDR1 SGHNT, CDR2 YYREEE (reference sequence). CDR3 protein: CASSLALANEQFF. CDR3 nucleotides: TGTGCCAGCAGCTTGGCCCTAGCTAATGAGCAGTTCTTC.

The rearrangement joins TRBV27 to TRBJ1-4; 10 bases agree with TRBD1. This CDR3 is built from 16 residues. Germline CDR1 and CDR2: MNHEY and SMNVEV (reference sequence). The trim removed 5 bases at V and 5 bases at J, leaving 8 bases unmatched. The chain's CDR3 is CASSPLDRGGNEKLFF. DNA for the CDR3: TGTGCCAGCAGTCCGTTGGACAGGGGGGGAAATGAAAAACTGTTTTTT.

This sequence joins TRBV19 and TRBJ1-5; TRBD1 agrees at 7 bases. The V gene end was trimmed by 5 bases and the J gene end by 3 bases; junction bases not matched to a gene: 4. The CDR3 length is 14 residues. CDR1 is LNHDA, CDR2 SQIVND, per germline (reference sequence). CDR3 loop: CASSSTGNNQPQHF. CDR3 coding DNA: TGTGCCAGTAGTTCGACAGGGAACAATCAGCCCCAGCATTTT.

This clone has just one count. V gene TRBV7-6 combines with J gene TRBJ1-5; TRBD1 agrees at 7 bases. This CDR3 region has 13 residues. V gave up 2 bases and J gave up 7 bases; unmatched junction bases: 2. Per the germline V gene, CDR1 is SGHVS and CDR2 is FNYEAQ. The CDR3 nucleotides are TGTGCCAGCAGCTTAACAGGGGAACAGCCCCAGCATTTT. The encoded protein is CASSLTGEQPQHF.

The CDR3 DNA reads TGTGCCAGTAGTATAGATGCGGGAGGGCCGGGTGAGCAGTTCTTC. Its translation is CASSIDAGGPGEQFF. J is TRBJ2-1 and V is TRBV19; 9 bases are a match to TRBD2. In germline, CDR1 is LNHDA, CDR2 SQIVND (reference sequence). Trimming took 0 bases from V and 9 from J; bases not matched to a gene: 6. The CDR3 loop spans 15 amino acids.

The rearrangement links TRBV7-9 to TRBJ1-2, with D maybe TRBD1 (6 bases). From germline, CDR1 is SEHNR and CDR2 FQNEAQ (reference sequence). The CDR3 has 13 amino acids. Trimming pared 5 bases from V and 8 bases from J, leaving 15 bases between. The CDR3 loop is CASSPQGNQGYTF. The CDR3 coding sequence is TGTGCCAGCAGCCCTCAGGGGAATCAAGGCTACACCTTC.

The J gene is TRBJ1-5, the V gene TRBV7-2, with a tentative D call TRBD1 (5 bases). Trimming shortened V by 2 bases and J by 4 bases, and 9 bases separated the two germline ends. Germline V gives CDR1 SGHTA, CDR2 FQGNSA. The CDR3 covers 14 residues. Here the CDR3 reads CASSLLGGNQPQHF. The CDR3 coding sequence is TGTGCCAGCAGCTTACTTGGGGGGAATCAGCCCCAGCATTTT. The whole variable domain, remainder taken from reference TRBV7-2 and TRBJ1-5, is GAGVSQSPSNKVTEKGKDVELRCDPISGHTALYWYRQSLGQGLEFLIYFQGNSAPDKSGLPSDRFSAERTGGSVSTLTIQRTQQEDSAVYLCASSLLGGNQPQHFGDGTRLSIL.

This clone has a single count. The genes are TRBV9 and TRBJ2-5, with 7 bases that match TRBD2. The CDR3 has 15 residues. J was trimmed by 7 bases and V by 0 bases; bases with no gene match: 9. Germline CDR1 reads SGDLS; CDR2 reads YYNGEE. CDR3 coding DNA: TGTGCCAGCAGCGTAGCGGGGGGAACCACAGGGACCCAGTACTTC. Translated, it gives CASSVAGGTTGTQYF. Together with reference TRBV9 and TRBJ2-5, the CDR3 gives the full variable domain: DSGVTQTPKHLITATGQRVTLRCSPRSGDLSVYWYQQSLDQGLQFLIQYYNGEERAKGNILERFSAQQFPDLHSELNLSSLELGDSALYFCASSVAGGTTGTQYFGPGTRLLVL.

The rearrangement uses TRBV2 and TRBJ2-5; TRBD1 or TRBD2 may be the D gene (7 bases each). The CDR3 consists of 15 residues. V was trimmed by 7 bases and J by 5 bases, leaving 20 bases between them. Germline values: CDR1 SNHLY, CDR2 FYNNEI. CDR3 in DNA: TGTGCCAGCAAAACTCAGGGAGGGGGCGATGAGACCCAGTACTTC. Translation: CASKTQGGGDETQYF.

The chain has TRBV15 and TRBJ2-6; TRBD1 might be the D (5 bases). Between the trimmed V and J ends, which lost 5 bases and 9 bases, there was a span of 8 bases. Germline CDR1 and CDR2: LNHNV and YYDKDF (reference sequence). The CDR3 contains 12 residues. CDR3 amino acids: CATSFTGNVLTF. The DNA of the CDR3 is TGTGCCACCAGCTTCACAGGCAACGTCCTGACTTTC.

The V and J genes are TRBV7-9 and TRBJ1-2; unclear D gene. Germline CDR1 reads SEHNR; CDR2 reads FQNEAQ (reference sequence). There are 12 residues in the CDR3. V was trimmed by 4 bases and J by 4 bases, leaving 7 bases between them. CDR3 residues: CASSSAIYGYTF. The CDR3 nucleotides read TGTGCCAGCAGCTCGGCGATCTATGGCTACACCTTC.

The chain joins TRBV28 to TRBJ2-5; TRBD2 matches at 8 bases. From germline, CDR1 is MDHEN and CDR2 SYDVKM. The CDR3 is 14 amino acids. The V gene end was trimmed by 6 bases and the J gene end by 10 bases; junction bases not matched to a gene: 13. CDR3 region: CASRPGAGEYDQYF. The CDR3 DNA follows: TGTGCCAGCAGACCGGGAGCGGGAGAATACGACCAGTACTTC.

The rearrangement joins TRBV5-1 to TRBJ1-2; 7 nucleotides line up with TRBD1. The CDR3 contains 14 residues. From germline, CDR1 is SGHRS and CDR2 YFSETQ. V lost 0 bases and J lost 5; bases outside the gene matches: 4. DNA for the CDR3: TGCGCCAGCAGCTTGGGACAGGGCGTTTATGGCTACACCTTC. Its translation: CASSLGQGVYGYTF.

The chain employs TRBV10-1 and TRBJ1-6; 9 bases map to TRBD1. The junction had 16 bases not matched to a gene; V was cut back by 6 bases and J by 4 bases. Germline values: CDR1 WNHNN, CDR2 SYGVQD (reference sequence). The CDR3 consists of 19 residues. The CDR3 nucleotides are TGCGCCAGCAGCTTGAGGGCGGGACAGGGCCTACTTTATAATTCACCCCTCCACTTT. Translated: CASSLRAGQGLLYNSPLHF.

This clone has a single count. This sequence joins TRBV18 and TRBJ1-4, with 9 bases fitting TRBD1. Germline V gives CDR1 KGHSH, CDR2 LQKENI. The CDR3 has 14 residues. After removal of 3 bases from V and 8 bases from J, the junction contained 4 bases not matched to a gene. This CDR3 reads CASSPGTGYEKLFF. The CDR3 DNA reads as TGTGCCAGCTCACCCGGGACAGGGTACGAAAAACTGTTTTTT.

CDR3 sequence reads: CASSKEAGDRSSYEQYF. CDR3 nucleotide sequence: TGTGCCAGCAGCAAAGAGGCGGGGGACAGGAGCTCCTACGAGCAGTACTTC. The chain is built from TRBV21-1 and TRBJ2-7; the table's D call, TRBD1, has no DNA check behind it. TRBV21-1 is marked as a pseudogene. CDR3 size: 17 residues.

In nucleotides, the CDR3 is TGTGCCAGCAGTCTCCTACAGGGGGGGGACACTGAAGCTTTCTTT. This codes for CASSLLQGGDTEAFF. V gene TRBV2 combines with J gene TRBJ1-1; 8 bases fit TRBD1. CDR3 length equals 15 residues. Germline CDR1 and CDR2: SNHLY and FYNNEI. J gave up 3 bases and V 5 bases, and 8 bases lay outside the gene matches.